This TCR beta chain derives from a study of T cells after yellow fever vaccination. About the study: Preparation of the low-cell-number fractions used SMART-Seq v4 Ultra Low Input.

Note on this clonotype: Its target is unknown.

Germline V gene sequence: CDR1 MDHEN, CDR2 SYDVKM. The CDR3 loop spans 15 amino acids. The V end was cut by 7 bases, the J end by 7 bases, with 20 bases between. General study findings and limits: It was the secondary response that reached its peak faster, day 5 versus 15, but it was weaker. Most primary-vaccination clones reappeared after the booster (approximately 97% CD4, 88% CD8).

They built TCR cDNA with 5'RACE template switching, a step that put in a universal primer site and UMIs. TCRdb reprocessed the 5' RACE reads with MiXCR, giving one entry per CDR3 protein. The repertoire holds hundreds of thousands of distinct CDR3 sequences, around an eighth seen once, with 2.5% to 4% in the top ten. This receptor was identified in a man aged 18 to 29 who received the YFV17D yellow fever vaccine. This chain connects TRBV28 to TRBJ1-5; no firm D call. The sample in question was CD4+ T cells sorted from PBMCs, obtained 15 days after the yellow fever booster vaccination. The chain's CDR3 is CASTPGTALGQPQHF. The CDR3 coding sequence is TGTGCCAGCACCCCGGGAACCGCACTCGGGCAGCCCCAGCATTTT. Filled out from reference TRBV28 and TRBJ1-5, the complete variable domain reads DVKVTQSSRYLVKRTGEKVFLECVQDMDHENMFWYRQDPGLGLRLIYFSYDVKMKEKGDIPEGYSVSREKKERFSLILESASTNQTSMYLCASTPGTALGQPQHFGDGTRLSIL.